This is a list of T cell receptor beta chains from one sample in a study of blood T cell repertoires in COVID-19. TCRdb's copy holds only in-frame clones and misses some; the assay was immunoSEQ multiplex PCR. The sample includes about 100,000 clones, around four fifths of them seen just once. The sample was peripheral blood. The receptor set was obtained from a man in his fifties or sixties with active or convalescent COVID-19. CDR3s leave out the opening cysteine and the closing phenylalanine or tryptophan. The order of the fields is V gene, D gene, J gene, CDR3 length, CDR3 protein. A D gene is named only where the DNA matches it firmly.

>TRBV5-4|TRBD1|TRBJ1-5|13
ASSRGTGPNQPQH
>TRBV5-1|-|TRBJ2-1|14
ASSQRLVGNYNEQF
>TRBV10-3|TRBD2|TRBJ2-7|13
AISPLLASSYEQY
>TRBV6-5|TRBD2|TRBJ2-7|11
ASSPSRGGEQY
>TRBV29-1|TRBD2|TRBJ2-3|13
SVEPEAGGPDTQY
>TRBV5-4|TRBD1|TRBJ2-7|12
ASSPSGTGSEQY
>TRBV29-1|TRBD1|TRBJ1-2|10
SVGDRNYGYT
>TRBV5-1|-|TRBJ1-1|10
ASSLADTEAF
>TRBV13|-|TRBJ2-7|12
ASKSEGSPYEQY
>TRBV7-2|TRBD2|TRBJ2-1|14
ASSPIVGEGFSEQF
>TRBV5-1|TRBD1|TRBJ1-1|10
ASSSQQGKAF
>TRBV6-5|TRBD1|TRBJ1-2|10
ASSTGAYGYT
>TRBV10-3|-|TRBJ2-7|10
AIRQTGSEQY
>TRBV9|TRBD1|TRBJ2-7|13
ASSVGDSSSYEQY
>TRBV11-3|TRBD1|TRBJ1-2|12
ASSLSGQIYGYT
>TRBV13|TRBD2|TRBJ2-3|15
ASSEATPTSGRDTQY
>TRBV28|TRBD1|TRBJ1-3|12
ASSLTARGHTIY
>TRBV6-1|-|TRBJ2-7|15
ASSEEDGLRISYEQY
>TRBV7-3|-|TRBJ1-5|12
ASSLKGRNQPQH
>TRBV5-1|TRBD2|TRBJ2-7|12
ASSLQRESYEQY
>TRBV4-2|TRBD2|TRBJ2-3|15
ASSQNLAGGNTDTQY
>TRBV6-1|-|TRBJ2-2|10
ASSEIPPRLF
>TRBV5-1|-|TRBJ2-3|12
ASSPRVGTDTQY
>TRBV28|TRBD1|TRBJ1-3|14
ASSTAGQGRRNTIY
>TRBV11-2|TRBD2|TRBJ2-5|14
ASSFGTSGIGETQY
>TRBV7-9|TRBD1|TRBJ1-1|15
ASSSSRGQGGNTEAF
>TRBV10-2|TRBD1|TRBJ2-7|11
ASEGQGGYEQY
>TRBV2|-|TRBJ2-7|11
ATGSMGTYEQY
>TRBV7-6|-|TRBJ2-5|14
ASSLVGQGLEETQY
>TRBV6-5|TRBD2|TRBJ2-1|13
ASSRGLAANNEQF
>TRBV19|-|TRBJ1-1|10
ASTKDGHEAF
>TRBV6-1|TRBD1|TRBJ1-6|14
ASSVDSGTGFSPLH
>TRBV29-1|TRBD2|TRBJ2-7|11
SVETSGSNEQY
>TRBV3-1/TRBV3-2|-|TRBJ1-4|12
ASSPLRQSEKLF
>TRBV6-1|TRBD2|TRBJ2-5|14
ASSGGLAVPRETQY